What follows are 14 T cell receptor beta chains derived from one specimen sequenced in a study of control samples from healthy donors and cancer patients. Generated by immunoSEQ multiplex PCR, the TCRdb table keeps only in-frame clones and is missing some. Of just over 150,000 clones in the sample, 93% are singletons; the top ten hold roughly 2.3%. The sample was blood. Source of these receptors: a man aged 45-65 years in good health.

The V call is TRBV5-1, the J call TRBJ1-5; TRBD1 matches 10 bases. CDR3 length: 18 amino acids. The germline V gene has CDR1 SGHRS and CDR2 YFSETQ. The V gene end was trimmed by 5 bases and the J gene end by 0 bases; junction bases not matched to a gene: 11. The CDR3 sequence is CASRAGTGDFYSNQPQHF. CDR3 sequence (DNA): TGCGCCAGCAGAGCCGGGACAGGGGACTTTTATAGCAATCAGCCCCAGCATTTT.

The rearrangement uses TRBV23-1 and TRBJ2-7; TRBD2 is a possible D gene (5 bases). TRBV23-1 is flagged as an ORF with uncertain function. Trimming took 2 bases from V and 5 from J, leaving 16 bases between them. The CDR3 is made up of 15 amino acids. The DNA for the CDR3 is TGCGCCAGCAGTCAACGGACCCACGGAGGCCACGAGCAGTACTTC. It codes for CASSQRTHGGHEQYF.

CDR3: CASSNEGRIYGYTF. Written as DNA, the CDR3 is TGTGCCAGCAGCAACGAGGGACGTATCTATGGCTACACCTTC. The V call is TRBV7-9, the J call TRBJ1-2, with D maybe TRBD1 (5 bases). CDR1 and CDR2 (germline): SEHNR, FQNEAQ (reference sequence). CDR3 length: 14 residues. V dropped 5 bases and J dropped 4 bases, with 14 bases sitting between them.

The gene calls are TRBV6-2 or TRBV6-3 and TRBJ1-2; no clear D. Trimming shortened V by 5 bases and J by 5 bases, and 6 bases separated the two germline ends. From germline, CDR1 is MNHEY and CDR2 SVGEGT. There are 11 residues in the CDR3. The CDR3 reads CASSPSYGYTF. The CDR3 nucleotides are TGTGCCAGCAGTCCGTCTTATGGCTACACCTTC.

The rearrangement links TRBV6-5 to TRBJ2-1; TRBD2 matches at 7 bases. V shed 6 bases, J shed 3 bases, and the junction held 8 bases outside the gene matches. The CDR3 length is 15 residues. Germline CDR1 and CDR2: MNHEY and SVGAGI. CDR3 DNA: TGTGCCAGCAGCCGCTCCGGGACTAACTACAATGAGCAGTTCTTC. Residues: CASSRSGTNYNEQFF.

The table lists this clone with a count of one. Here the CDR3 reads CASSSLTAGTGKETQYF. CDR3 bases: TGTGCCAGCAGCTCGCTCACTGCCGGGACAGGGAAAGAGACCCAGTACTTC. The rearrangement links TRBV5-6 to TRBJ2-5; 9 positions match TRBD1. CDR3 size: 17 residues. With 3 bases clipped from V and 3 bases from J, the junction kept 12 bases outside the gene matches. Germline V lookup: CDR1 SGHDT, CDR2 YYEEEE.

The chain has TRBV4-1 and TRBJ1-3; D gene ambiguous. Germline V CDR1 and CDR2: MGHRA, YSYEKL. CDR3 length: 16 residues. Between the trimmed V and J ends, which lost 0 bases and 2 bases, there was a span of 11 bases. As DNA, the CDR3 is TGCGCCAGCAGCCAAGATAGTACCAGACCTGGAAACACCATATATTTT. It yields the protein CASSQDSTRPGNTIYF.

The chain joins TRBV4-1 to TRBJ2-1, with D perhaps matching TRBD2 (5 bases). The CDR3 extends over 17 amino acids. From germline, CDR1 is MGHRA and CDR2 YSYEKL. Trimming left V 3 bases short and J 0 bases short, with 15 bases between. CDR3 in DNA: TGCGCCAGCAGCCAGTACCTAGCCCGTAGCTCCTACAATGAGCAGTTCTTC. It encodes CASSQYLARSSYNEQFF.

This clone appeared once. This sequence joins TRBV28 and TRBJ1-6, with no clear D. The CDR3 is 14 residues long. Germline V gives CDR1 MDHEN, CDR2 SYDVKM. Trimming removed 1 base at V and 10 bases at J, with 11 bases between. The CDR3 DNA is TGTGCCAGCAGTTTATCCCTCCCCGACTCACCCCTCCACTTT. Protein product: CASSLSLPDSPLHF.

This clone was observed a few times. The genes are TRBV2 and TRBJ2-2; 13 bases align to TRBD2. CDR1 and CDR2 (germline): SNHLY, FYNNEI. V lost 8 bases to trimming and J lost 4 bases; unmatched junction nucleotides: 4. The CDR3 spans 15 residues. This CDR3 is CASEGLAGVTGELFF. The DNA for the CDR3 is TGTGCCAGCGAAGGACTAGCGGGAGTCACCGGGGAGCTGTTTTTT.

The chain has TRBV11-2 and TRBJ1-1; D uncertain. The V gene lost 7 bases and the J gene lost 11 bases, with 14 bases spanning the gap. The CDR3 consists of 11 residues. Germline-derived CDR1 and CDR2 are SGHAT and FQNNGV. The CDR3 spells CASTNHGGAFF. For the CDR3, the DNA is TGTGCCAGCACCAACCATGGCGGGGCTTTCTTT.

The chain couples TRBV27 to TRBJ2-7, with 9 bases lining up with TRBD2. The CDR3 has 17 residues. The ends lost 1 base at V and 7 bases at J; junction bases unmatched: 14. CDR1 is MNHEY and CDR2 is SMNVEV in the germline V gene (reference sequence). This CDR3 is CASSLYPRVAGAVEQYF. The CDR3 coding sequence is TGTGCCAGCAGTTTATATCCCCGGGTAGCGGGAGCGGTGGAGCAGTACTTC.

V usage is TRBV11-2 and J usage is TRBJ1-3; D call uncertain. The CDR3 loop spans 15 amino acids. Germline CDR1 and CDR2: SGHAT and FQNNGV. Deletions cut 5 bases from V and 4 bases from J, with 15 bases between. The CDR3: CASSPQTLSGNTIYF. CDR3 in DNA: TGTGCCAGCAGCCCCCAGACTCTCTCCGGAAACACCATATATTTT.

V and J are TRBV3-1 (or the pseudogene TRBV3-2) and TRBJ2-1; D ambiguous. Per germline, CDR1 LGHDT and CDR2 YNNKEL (reference sequence). Trimming pared 3 bases from V and 12 bases from J, leaving 15 bases between. The CDR3 length is 13 residues. The CDR3 reads CASSHPLSWGQFF. Written as DNA, the CDR3 is TGTGCCAGCAGCCATCCCCTTAGCTGGGGGCAGTTCTTC.